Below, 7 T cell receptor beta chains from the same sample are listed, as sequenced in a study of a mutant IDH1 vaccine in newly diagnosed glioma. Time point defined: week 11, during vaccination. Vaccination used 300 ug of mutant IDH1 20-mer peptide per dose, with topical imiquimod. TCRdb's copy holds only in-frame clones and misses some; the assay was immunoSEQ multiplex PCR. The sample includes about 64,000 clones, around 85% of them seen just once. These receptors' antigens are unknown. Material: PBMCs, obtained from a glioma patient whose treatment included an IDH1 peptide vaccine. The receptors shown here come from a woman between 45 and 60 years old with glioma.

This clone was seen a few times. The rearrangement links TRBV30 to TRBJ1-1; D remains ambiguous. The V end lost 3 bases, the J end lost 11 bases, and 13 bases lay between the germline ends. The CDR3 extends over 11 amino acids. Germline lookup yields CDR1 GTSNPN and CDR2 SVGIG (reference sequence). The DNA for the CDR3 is TGTGCCTGGAGCCCGGAGGGAGAGGCTTTCTTT. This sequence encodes CAWSPEGEAFF.

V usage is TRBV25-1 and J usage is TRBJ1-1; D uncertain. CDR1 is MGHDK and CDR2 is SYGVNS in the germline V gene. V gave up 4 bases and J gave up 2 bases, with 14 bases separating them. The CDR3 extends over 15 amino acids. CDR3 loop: CASSAWTSYNTEAFF. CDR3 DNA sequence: TGTGCCAGCAGTGCATGGACCAGTTATAACACTGAAGCTTTCTTT.

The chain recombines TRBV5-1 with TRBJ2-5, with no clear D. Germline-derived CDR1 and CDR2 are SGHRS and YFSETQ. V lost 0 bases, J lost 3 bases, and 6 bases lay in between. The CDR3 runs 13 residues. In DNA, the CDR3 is TGCGCCAGCAGCTTGGAGCTCGAAGAGACCCAGTACTTC. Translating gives CASSLELEETQYF. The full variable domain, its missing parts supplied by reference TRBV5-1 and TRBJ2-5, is KAGVTQTPRYLIKTRGQQVTLSCSPISGHRSVSWYQQTPGQGLQFLFEYFSETQRNKGNFPGRFSGRQFSNSRSEMNVSTLELGDSALYLCASSLELEETQYFGPGTRLLVL.

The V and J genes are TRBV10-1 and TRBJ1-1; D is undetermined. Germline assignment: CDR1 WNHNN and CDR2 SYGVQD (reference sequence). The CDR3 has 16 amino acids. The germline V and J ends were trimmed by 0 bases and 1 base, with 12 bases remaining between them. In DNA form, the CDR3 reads TGCGCCAGCAGTGAGTCCACTGGACGCCGGAACACTGAAGCTTTCTTT. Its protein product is CASSESTGRRNTEAFF.

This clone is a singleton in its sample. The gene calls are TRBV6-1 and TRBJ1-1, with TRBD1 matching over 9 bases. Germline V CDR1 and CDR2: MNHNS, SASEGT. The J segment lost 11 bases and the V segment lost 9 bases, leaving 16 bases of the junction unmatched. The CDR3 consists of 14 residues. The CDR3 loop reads CASPSRDRATRAFF. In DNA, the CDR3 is TGTGCCAGTCCCAGCCGGGACAGGGCCACGAGGGCTTTCTTT.

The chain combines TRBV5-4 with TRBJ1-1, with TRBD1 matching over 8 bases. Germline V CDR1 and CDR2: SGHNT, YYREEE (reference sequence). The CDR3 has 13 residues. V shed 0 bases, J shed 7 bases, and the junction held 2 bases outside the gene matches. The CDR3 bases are TGTGCCAGCAGCTTGGCCGGGACAGGTGAAGCTTTCTTT. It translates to CASSLAGTGEAFF.

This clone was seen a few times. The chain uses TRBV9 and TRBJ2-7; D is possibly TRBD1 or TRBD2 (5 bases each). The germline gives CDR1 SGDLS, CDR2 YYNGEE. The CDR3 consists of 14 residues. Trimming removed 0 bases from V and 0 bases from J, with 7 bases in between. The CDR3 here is CASSVGDGSYEQYF. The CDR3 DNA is TGTGCCAGCAGCGTAGGGGACGGCTCCTACGAGCAGTACTTC.